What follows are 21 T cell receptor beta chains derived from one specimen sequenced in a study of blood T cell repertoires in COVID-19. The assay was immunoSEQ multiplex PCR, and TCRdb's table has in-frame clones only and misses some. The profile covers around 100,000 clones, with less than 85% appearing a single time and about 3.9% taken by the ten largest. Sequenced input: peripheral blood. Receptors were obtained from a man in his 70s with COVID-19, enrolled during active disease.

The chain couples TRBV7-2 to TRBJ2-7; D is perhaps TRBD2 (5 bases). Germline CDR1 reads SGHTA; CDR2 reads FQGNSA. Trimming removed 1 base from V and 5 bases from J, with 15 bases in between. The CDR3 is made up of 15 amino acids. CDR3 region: CASSLDPTRSHEQYF. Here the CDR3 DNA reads TGTGCCAGCAGCTTAGACCCTACTAGGTCCCACGAGCAGTACTTC.

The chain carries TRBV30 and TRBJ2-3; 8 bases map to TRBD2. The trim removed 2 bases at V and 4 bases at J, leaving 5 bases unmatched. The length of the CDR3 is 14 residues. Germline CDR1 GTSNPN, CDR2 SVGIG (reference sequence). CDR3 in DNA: TGTGCCTGGAGTCCAAGCGGGAGTTCAGATACGCAGTATTTT. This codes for CAWSPSGSSDTQYF.

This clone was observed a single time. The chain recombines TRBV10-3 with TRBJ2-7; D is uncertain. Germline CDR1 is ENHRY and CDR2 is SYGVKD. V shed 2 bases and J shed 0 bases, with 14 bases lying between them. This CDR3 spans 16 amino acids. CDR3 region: CAISEPTSVASYEQYF. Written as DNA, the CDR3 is TGTGCCATCAGTGAGCCGACATCCGTCGCCTCCTACGAGCAGTACTTC.

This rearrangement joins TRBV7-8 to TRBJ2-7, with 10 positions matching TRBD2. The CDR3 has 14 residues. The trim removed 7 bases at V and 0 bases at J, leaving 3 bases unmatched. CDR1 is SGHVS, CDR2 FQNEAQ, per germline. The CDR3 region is CASTGTSASYEQYF. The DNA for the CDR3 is TGTGCCAGCACCGGGACTAGCGCCTCCTACGAGCAGTACTTC.

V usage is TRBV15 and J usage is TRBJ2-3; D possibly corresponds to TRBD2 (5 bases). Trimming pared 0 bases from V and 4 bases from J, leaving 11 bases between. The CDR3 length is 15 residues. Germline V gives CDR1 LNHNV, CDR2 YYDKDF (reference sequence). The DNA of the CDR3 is TGTGCCACCAGCAGAGAAGGGCCCGGGGCAGATACGCAGTATTTT. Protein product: CATSREGPGADTQYF. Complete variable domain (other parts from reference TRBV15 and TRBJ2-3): DAMVIQNPRYQVTQFGKPVTLSCSQTLNHNVMYWYQQKSSQAPKLLFHYYDKDFNNEADTPDNFQSRRPNTSFCFLDIRSPGLGDTAMYLCATSREGPGADTQYFGPGTRLTVL.

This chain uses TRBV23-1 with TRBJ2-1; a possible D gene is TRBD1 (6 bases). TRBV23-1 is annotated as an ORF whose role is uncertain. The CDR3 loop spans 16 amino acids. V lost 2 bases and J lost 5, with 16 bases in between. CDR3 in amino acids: CASSQGVDSRNNEQFF. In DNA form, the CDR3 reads TGCGCCAGCAGTCAAGGGGTGGACAGTAGGAACAATGAGCAGTTCTTC.

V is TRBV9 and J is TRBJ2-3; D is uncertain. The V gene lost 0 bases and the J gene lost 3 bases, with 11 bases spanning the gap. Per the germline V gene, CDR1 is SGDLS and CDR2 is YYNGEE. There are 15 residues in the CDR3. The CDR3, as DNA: TGTGCCAGCAGCGTAGGGCAGTCTCGAACAGATACGCAGTATTTT. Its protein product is CASSVGQSRTDTQYF. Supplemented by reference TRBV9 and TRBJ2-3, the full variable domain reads DSGVTQTPKHLITATGQRVTLRCSPRSGDLSVYWYQQSLDQGLQFLIQYYNGEERAKGNILERFSAQQFPDLHSELNLSSLELGDSALYFCASSVGQSRTDTQYFGPGTRLTVL.

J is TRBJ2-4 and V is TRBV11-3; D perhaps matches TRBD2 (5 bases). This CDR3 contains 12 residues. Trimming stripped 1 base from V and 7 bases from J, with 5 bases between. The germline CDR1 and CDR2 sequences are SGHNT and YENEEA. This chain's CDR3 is CASSLGGNIQYF. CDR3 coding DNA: TGTGCCAGCAGCTTAGGAGGGAACATTCAGTACTTC.

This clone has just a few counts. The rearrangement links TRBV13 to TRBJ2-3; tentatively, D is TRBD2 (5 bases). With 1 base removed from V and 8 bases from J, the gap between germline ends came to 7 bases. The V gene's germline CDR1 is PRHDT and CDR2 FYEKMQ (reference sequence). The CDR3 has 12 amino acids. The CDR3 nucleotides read TGTGCCAGCAGCTTAGAGGAGGCTACGCAGTATTTT. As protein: CASSLEEATQYF.

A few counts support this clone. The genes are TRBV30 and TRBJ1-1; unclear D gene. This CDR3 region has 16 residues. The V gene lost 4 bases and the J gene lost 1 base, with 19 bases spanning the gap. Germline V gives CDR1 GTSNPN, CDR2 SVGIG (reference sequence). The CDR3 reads CAWTRSHPTTNTEAFF. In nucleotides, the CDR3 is TGTGCCTGGACCCGTAGCCACCCCACGACGAACACTGAAGCTTTCTTT.

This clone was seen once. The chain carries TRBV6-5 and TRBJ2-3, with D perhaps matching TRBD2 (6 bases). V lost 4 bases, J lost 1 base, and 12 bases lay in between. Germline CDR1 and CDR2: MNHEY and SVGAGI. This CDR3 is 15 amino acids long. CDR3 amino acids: CASSFRASGTDTQYF. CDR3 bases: TGTGCCAGCAGTTTTCGGGCTAGCGGCACAGATACGCAGTATTTT.

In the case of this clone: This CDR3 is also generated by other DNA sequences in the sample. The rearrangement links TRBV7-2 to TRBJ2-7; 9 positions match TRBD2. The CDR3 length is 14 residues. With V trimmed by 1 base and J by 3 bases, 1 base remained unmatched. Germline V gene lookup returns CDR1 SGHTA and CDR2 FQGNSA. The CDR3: CASSLVAGVYEQYF. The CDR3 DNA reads TGTGCCAGCAGCTTAGTAGCGGGAGTCTACGAGCAGTACTTC.

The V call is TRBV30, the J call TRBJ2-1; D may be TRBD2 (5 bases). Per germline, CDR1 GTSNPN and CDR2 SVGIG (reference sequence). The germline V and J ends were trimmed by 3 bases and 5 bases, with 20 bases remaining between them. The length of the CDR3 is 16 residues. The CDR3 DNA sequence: TGTGCCTGGAGACCAACTAGGGTGGAGAAGAACAATGAGCAGTTCTTC. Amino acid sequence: CAWRPTRVEKNNEQFF.

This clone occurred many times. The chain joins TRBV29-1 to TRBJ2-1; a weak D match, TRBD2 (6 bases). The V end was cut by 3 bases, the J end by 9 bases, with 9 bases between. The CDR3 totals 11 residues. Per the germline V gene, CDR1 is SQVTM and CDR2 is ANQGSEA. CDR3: CSVDSGGEQFF. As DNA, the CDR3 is TGCAGCGTTGATAGCGGCGGTGAGCAGTTCTTC.

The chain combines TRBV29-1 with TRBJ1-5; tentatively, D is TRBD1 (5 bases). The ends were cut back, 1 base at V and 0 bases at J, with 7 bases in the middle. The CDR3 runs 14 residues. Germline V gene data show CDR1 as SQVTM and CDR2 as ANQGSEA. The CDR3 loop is CSVEGDSSNQPQHF. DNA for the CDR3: TGCAGCGTTGAAGGCGACAGTAGCAATCAGCCCCAGCATTTT.

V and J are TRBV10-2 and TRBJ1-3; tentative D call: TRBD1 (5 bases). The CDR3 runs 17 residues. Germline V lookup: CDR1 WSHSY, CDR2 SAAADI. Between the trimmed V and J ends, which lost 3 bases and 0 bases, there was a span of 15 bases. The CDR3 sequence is CASSDVQGRSSGNTIYF. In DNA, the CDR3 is TGCGCCAGCAGTGACGTCCAGGGAAGGAGCTCTGGAAACACCATATATTTT.

CDR3 nucleotide sequence: TGTGCCAGCAGCTTAGCCCAGACGGGACTTAAGAGGACTGAAGCTTTCTTT. This sequence encodes CASSLAQTGLKRTEAFF. This chain uses TRBV7-9 with TRBJ1-1; D perhaps matches TRBD1 (5 bases). This CDR3 has 17 residues. Germline lookup yields CDR1 SEHNR and CDR2 FQNEAQ (reference sequence). V was clipped by 0 bases and J by 5 bases, with 19 bases between them. The variable domain in full, completed from reference TRBV7-9 and TRBJ1-1, reads DTGVSQNPRHKITKRGQNVTFRCDPISEHNRLYWYRQTLGQGPEFLTYFQNEAQLEKSRLLSDRFSAERPKGSFSTLEIQRTEQGDSAMYLCASSLAQTGLKRTEAFFGQGTRLTVV.

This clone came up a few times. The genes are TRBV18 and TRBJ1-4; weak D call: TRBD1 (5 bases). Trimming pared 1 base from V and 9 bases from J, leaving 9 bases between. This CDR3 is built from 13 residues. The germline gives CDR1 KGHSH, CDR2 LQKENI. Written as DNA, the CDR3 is TGTGCCAGCTCACCACAGGGGAGGCAAAAACTGTTTTTT. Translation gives CASSPQGRQKLFF.

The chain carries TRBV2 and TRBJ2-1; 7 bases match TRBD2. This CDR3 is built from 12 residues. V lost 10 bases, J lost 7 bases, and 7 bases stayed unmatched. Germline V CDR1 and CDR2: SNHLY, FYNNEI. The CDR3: CATRLARNEQFF. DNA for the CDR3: TGTGCCACCCGACTAGCAAGAAATGAGCAGTTCTTC.

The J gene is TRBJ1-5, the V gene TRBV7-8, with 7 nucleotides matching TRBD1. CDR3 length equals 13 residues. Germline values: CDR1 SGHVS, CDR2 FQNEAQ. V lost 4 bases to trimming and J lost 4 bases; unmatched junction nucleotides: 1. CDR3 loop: CASSSGQNQPQHF. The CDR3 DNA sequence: TGTGCCAGCAGCTCGGGACAGAATCAGCCCCAGCATTTT.

In DNA form, the CDR3 reads TGTGCCAGCAGTCCCCGACAGGGGGCGGGAGAGACCCAGTACTTC. Amino acids: CASSPRQGAGETQYF. The chain joins TRBV27 to TRBJ2-5; 10 nucleotides match TRBD1. CDR1 and CDR2 (germline): MNHEY, SMNVEV (reference sequence). V dropped 5 bases and J dropped 4; count of bases not matched to a gene: 7. This CDR3 region has 15 residues.